The sequence of this T cell receptor beta chain was determined in a study of control samples from healthy donors and cancer patients (dated by TCRdb to between 2020 and 2021). Regarding this clone: The target of this receptor is not known. Per-base qualities were not stored, and no clone one base away is much larger.

The library relied on the immunoSEQ multiplex PCR assay. TCRdb limited this immuneACCESS table to in-frame rearrangements with V and J called. A share of clones is missing; checked studies link under half to unresolved V genes, and the rest is unexplained. For this sample there are about 34,000 clones; 86% appear just once. Roughly 1.5% of the sample belongs to the ten largest clones. Based on the germline V gene (reference sequence), the CDR1 and CDR2 sequences are MNHNY and SVGAGI. V is cut back by 5 bases and J by 10 bases, with 17 bases in the junction unmatched. There are 16 amino acids in the CDR3, from cysteine to phenylalanine inclusive. The only DNA kept is the CDR3, 48 bases in frame from the first base.

The sequencing sample was made of PBMCs. The chain couples TRBV6-6 to TRBJ2-7; 10 central bases correspond to TRBD1. The sequence was obtained from a woman in her forties with lung cancer. In nucleotides, the sequence is TGTGCCAGCAGTGCAAGGGACACCGGGACAGGGGCCTCTCAGTACTTC. Translated, this gives CASSARDTGTGASQYF.